The following is a T cell receptor (beta chain) sequence with its context. Its antigen is not identified. These data originate in a study of blood T cells in healthy people across ages. Study-wide findings and caveats: Per million T cells, TCR beta diversity dropped roughly linearly as age increased. Estimated diversity across one million T cells was deemed an underestimate.

Together with a sample-barcoded 5' primer, a J-beta primer mix was included in a second PCR lasting about 7 to 12 cycles. Researchers report that a template-switch adaptor with 12 random nucleotides tagged each cDNA molecule. TCRdb reanalysed the 5' RACE reads using MiXCR and keeps one entry per CDR3 protein. The table has over 1,500,000 distinct CDR3 sequences, 35% to 50% seen once. Germline CDR1 is ENHRY and CDR2 is SYGVKD. The CDR3 consists of 14 residues. V shed 4 bases and J shed 9 bases, with 13 bases lying between them. The chain combines TRBV10-3 with TRBJ1-6; a possible D gene is TRBD1 (6 bases). Material for sequencing was blood. This sequence was found in a human donor in good health. This CDR3 is CAISGADRPSPLHF. The CDR3 DNA reads as TGTGCCATCAGTGGGGCCGACAGGCCTTCACCCCTCCACTTT.